This T cell receptor (beta chain) is drawn from a study of blood T cell repertoires in COVID-19. As for the study in general: Sources were T cells, B-cell-depleted T cells, or PBMCs; the material itself was cDNA or gDNA.

In the source study's methods: Nucleated cell number was recorded as an estimate derived from reference gene primer amplification. Libraries were prepared by immunoSEQ multiplex PCR; TCRdb keeps only in-frame clonotypes and omits some of them. V and J calls plus clone size are reproduced from that table; the DNA served to infer D and trimming. In the table there are 190,000 or so clones, about 90% of which are singletons. V lost 2 bases, J lost 2 bases, and 6 bases stayed unmatched. This CDR3 is built from 18 residues. The germline gives CDR1 LNHDA, CDR2 SQIVND (reference sequence). This sequence was found in a man in his fifties with acute or convalescent COVID-19. The V call is TRBV19, the J call TRBJ2-5; TRBD2 matches at 15 bases. The sample was peripheral blood. The chain's CDR3 is CASSIWGLAGGRQETQYF. CDR3 coding DNA: TGTGCCAGTAGTATATGGGGACTAGCGGGAGGAAGGCAAGAGACCCAGTACTTC. Together with reference TRBV19 and TRBJ2-5, the CDR3 gives the full variable domain: DGGITQSPKYLFRKEGQNVTLSCEQNLNHDAMYWYRQDPGQGLRLIYYSQIVNDFQKGDIAEGYSVSREKKESFPLTVTSAQKNPTAFYLCASSIWGLAGGRQETQYFGPGTRLLVL.